This T cell receptor beta chain was profiled in a study of shared clonotypes between healthy human individuals. Turning to this clone: The antigen remains undetermined.

CD8 cells classed as naive were CD45RO-negative and positively selected for CCR7, excluding terminally differentiated effector memory CD45RA+ cells. The CDR3 runs 15 residues. Germline CDR1 is GTSNPN and CDR2 is SVGIG (reference sequence). General study points: Roughly 5% of naive CD4 clonotypes were shared across four donors.

Per the authors' pipeline: In the immunoSEQ data, sequences were junction-only and lacked quality scores, so filtering differed. Only in-frame clones appear in the TCRdb table, and some are missing; sequencing was by immunoSEQ multiplex PCR. The D gene and trimming were derived from the DNA, and the V and J assignments and clone size from that table. Of roughly 590,000 clones in the sample, 95% were seen once. The sample consisted of naive CD8+ T cells sorted from blood. The sequence was obtained from a young woman in good health. The V call is TRBV30, the J call TRBJ2-5; possible D gene TRBD1, 6 bases. The J call may be mistaken, given a closer DNA end match to TRBJ2-7. The CDR3 DNA is TGTGCCTGGAACAGGGCGGTAAGCCTACCGGACGAGCAGTACTTC. Translated: CAWNRAVSLPDEQYF.